Listed below are T cell receptor beta chains from one sample, sequenced in a study of metastatic and nonmetastatic thyroid tumors. TCRdb re-clonotyped the PCR reads via MiXCR. The data contain about 24,000 clones, 20% to 25% of them singletons. Source material: blood. These receptors all come from a male donor with papillary thyroid cancer or a benign thyroid nodule (not recorded which). Some clones in this sample may be carry-over from other donors' samples. The CDR3 runs from the conserved cysteine through the conserved F or W. Each record gives: CDR3 protein, CDR3 DNA, D gene, V gene, clone size, J gene. A D gene is named only where the DNA matches it firmly. Clone sizes are given selectively: once, few, many, or a class where the clone is expanded.

CASSRGCWGTGAPEQYF,TGTGCCAGCAGCCGGGGGTGTTGGGGGACAGGGGCCCCCGAGCAGTACTTC,TRBD1,TRBV11-1,.,TRBJ2-7
CATSRDNRGHNEQFF,TGTGCCACCAGCAGAGATAACAGGGGCCACAATGAGCAGTTCTTC,TRBD1,TRBV15,medium-sized,TRBJ2-1
CTSSLSDPGVVIYEQYF,TGTACCAGCAGTTTATCTGATCCGGGGGTTGTGATCTACGAGCAGTACTTC,.,TRBV27,.,TRBJ2-7
CASSLSAGTSGWSGANVLTF,TGTGCCAGCAGCTTATCGGCTGGGACTAGCGGATGGTCTGGGGCCAACGTCCTGACTTTC,TRBD2,TRBV7-2,.,TRBJ2-6
CSSSMRFTDTQYF,TGCAGTTCTAGTATGCGGTTCACAGATACGCAGTATTTT,.,TRBV20-1,.,TRBJ2-3
CASSTGTSGMVTEQFF,TGTGCCAGCAGCACCGGGACTAGCGGGATGGTAACTGAGCAGTTCTTC,TRBD2,TRBV9,many,TRBJ2-1
CASSLRTGGDYGYTF,TGTGCCAGCAGTCTCCGGACAGGGGGCGACTATGGCTACACCTTC,TRBD1,TRBV6-1,few,TRBJ1-2
CSAPITQTGSDTQYF,TGCAGTGCCCCTATAACCCAGACGGGGTCAGATACGCAGTATTTT,.,TRBV20-1,many,TRBJ2-3
CASSLGTSENYEQYF,TGCGCCAGCAGCCTCGGGACTAGCGAGAATTACGAGCAGTACTTC,TRBD2,TRBV4-3,medium-sized,TRBJ2-7
CASALPGGATDTQYF,TGTGCCAGCGCATTACCCGGGGGGGCCACAGATACGCAGTATTTT,TRBD2,TRBV28,many,TRBJ2-3
CASTLRGYNSPLHF,TGTGCCAGCACCTTGAGGGGGTATAATTCACCCCTCCACTTT,.,TRBV28,medium-sized,TRBJ1-6
CASSDEAVGNSPLHF,TGTGCCAGCAGTGACGAAGCAGTGGGTAATTCACCCCTCCACTTT,.,TRBV6-4,.,TRBJ1-6
CASSYPLGATGDTQYF,TGTGCCAGCAGTTACCCCCTGGGAGCAACCGGGGATACGCAGTATTTT,.,TRBV6-2/TRBV6-3,many,TRBJ2-3
CASSLYRGANTGELFF,TGTGCCAGCAGTTTATACAGGGGGGCGAACACCGGGGAGCTGTTTTTT,TRBD1,TRBV6-1,medium-sized,TRBJ2-2
CASSLHYEQYF,TGTGCCAGCAGCTTACACTACGAGCAGTACTTC,.,TRBV7-2,medium-sized,TRBJ2-7
CASSLMAGSSSYGYTF,TGTGCCAGCAGCTTGATGGCTGGTTCATCATCCTATGGCTACACCTTC,.,TRBV5-6,few,TRBJ1-2
CASSPQGRPNTEAFF,TGTGCCAGCTCACCACAGGGAAGGCCGAACACTGAAGCTTTCTTT,.,TRBV18,.,TRBJ1-1
CASGEGSFEAFF,TGTGCCAGTGGGGAAGGGAGCTTTGAAGCTTTCTTT,.,TRBV19,many,TRBJ1-1
CASNNAGAGELFF,TGTGCCAGCAACAATGCAGGGGCCGGGGAGCTGTTTTTT,.,TRBV6-1,few,TRBJ2-2
CSVHWGVSYNEQFF,TGCAGTGTTCATTGGGGGGTATCCTACAATGAGCAGTTCTTC,.,TRBV20-1,many,TRBJ2-1
CASSPGQGNYGYTF,TGTGCCAGCAGCCCCGGACAGGGGAACTATGGCTACACCTTC,TRBD1,TRBV7-2,many,TRBJ1-2
CATTRTVNTEAFF,TGTGCCACCACTAGGACAGTGAACACTGAAGCTTTCTTT,.,TRBV28,medium-sized,TRBJ1-1
CASSPQSGRSYEQYF,TGTGCCAGCTCACCACAGTCAGGGCGTTCCTACGAGCAGTACTTC,.,TRBV18,.,TRBJ2-7
CASGQPTGTTRPTGELFF,TGTGCCAGCGGTCAACCGACCGGGACTACCAGGCCCACCGGGGAGCTGTTTTTT,TRBD2,TRBV6-2/TRBV6-3,many,TRBJ2-2
CASSPNPQGTGEQFF,TGTGCCAGCTCACCAAACCCCCAGGGTACAGGGGAGCAGTTCTTC,.,TRBV18,many,TRBJ2-1
CASSSRTGLGRETQYF,TGTGCCAGTAGTTCCAGGACAGGCCTTGGCCGCGAGACCCAGTACTTC,TRBD1,TRBV19,many,TRBJ2-5